This T cell receptor (beta chain) is from a study of shared clonotypes between healthy human individuals. Overall study: Three plates were used per donor for CD4 naive, three for CD4 memory, two for CD8 naive and one for CD8 memory.

Free of recent acute infections or vaccinations, the donors were healthy HIV-negative adults. Produced via immunoSEQ multiplex PCR; TCRdb's table is partial and in-frame only. The sample lists about 2 million clones, over 85% occurring once. The germline gives CDR1 SNHLY, CDR2 FYNNEI. CDR3 length equals 13 residues. V lost 4 bases to trimming and J lost 7 bases, with 10 bases between them. Note on this clone: Its specificity is unknown.

Study results and caveats: With a handful of donors compared, around 5.4% of naive CD4 clonotypes were shared. Sequencing depth was expected to influence donor clonotype sharing.

This receptor was obtained from a man younger than 30 in good health. Sequencing was carried out using naive CD4+ T cells sorted from blood. Noted subset: CD45RA+ positively selected. This chain connects TRBV2 to TRBJ1-4; D not resolved. In DNA form, the CDR3 reads TGTGCCAGCAGTGTATTGAGAAGTGAAAAACTGTTTTTT. Amino acid sequence: CASSVLRSEKLFF.